This TCR beta chain was sequenced during a study of post-analysis software for immune sequencing data. Notes on the study in general: Controls had significantly higher normalized Chao1 diversity than multiple sclerosis patients. F measure clustering grouped samples strongly by preparation batch.

In regard to this clonotype: Its antigen remains unknown.

TCR beta libraries were prepared from cDNA with unique molecular identifiers. The T cell input of roughly 1 to 11 million gave approximately 460,000 cDNA molecules. TCRdb itself ran the PCR reads through MiXCR, one entry per CDR3 protein. The table shows about 800,000 distinct CDR3 sequences, with 30% occurring only once. Source material: blood. The receptor was derived from a girl aged 5 to 17 with multiple sclerosis.

CDR3: CASSDPGPNQPQHF. In DNA, the CDR3 is TGCGCCAGCAGTGATCCGGGGCCAAATCAGCCCCAGCATTTT. The chain has TRBV10-1 and TRBJ1-5; D may be TRBD1 (5 bases). Trimming left V 3 bases short and J 4 bases short, with 10 bases between. Looked up from germline, CDR1 is WNHNN and CDR2 is SYGVQD (reference sequence). This CDR3 is built from 14 residues.